The 16 T cell receptor beta chains presented below share a single source sample, sequenced in a study of T cell responses to AZD1222 COVID-19 vaccine. Method: immunoSEQ multiplex PCR; TCRdb's copy keeps in-frame clones and lacks some. The sample consists of 150,000 to 200,000 clones, about nine tenths of them appearing once. Specimen: peripheral blood, collected 28 days after the second AZD1222 dose. The source of these receptors is an adult who received the AZD1222 COVID-19 vaccine.

The chain joins TRBV5-4 to TRBJ1-3, with D unclear. The CDR3 loop spans 12 amino acids. CDR1 and CDR2 from the germline V gene are SGHNT and YYREEE (reference sequence). Trimming left V 4 bases short and J 5 bases short, with 7 bases between. Written as DNA, the CDR3 is TGTGCCAGCAGCGGAACAAGAAACACCATATATTTT. Residues: CASSGTRNTIYF. Drawing the rest from reference TRBV5-4 and TRBJ1-3, the complete variable domain is ETGVTQSPTHLIKTRGQQVTLRCSSQSGHNTVSWYQQALGQGPQFIFQYYREEENGRGNFPPRFSGLQFPNYSSELNVNALELDDSALYLCASSGTRNTIYFGEGSWLTVV.

In DNA, the CDR3 is TGTGCCAGCTCACCTAGGGAGGGAGAAACCGGGGAGCTGTTTTTT. Translated: CASSPREGETGELFF. This chain connects TRBV18 to TRBJ2-2; 7 nucleotides line up with TRBD2. Unmatched junction bases numbered 6, after V lost 3 bases and J lost 5 bases. CDR1 and CDR2 from the germline V gene are KGHSH and LQKENI. The CDR3 sequence is 15 residues long. The full variable domain, in which reference TRBV18 and TRBJ2-2 provide the parts outside the CDR3, is NAGVMQNPRHLVRRRGQEARLRCSPMKGHSHVYWYRQLPEEGLKFMVYLQKENIIDESGMPKERFSAEFPKEGPSILRIQQVVRGDSAAYFCASSPREGETGELFFGEGSRLTVL.

CDR3 in amino acids: CASRGVGGTDTQYF. Written as DNA, the CDR3 is TGTGCCAGCAGGGGGGTTGGGGGCACAGATACGCAGTATTTT. The chain combines TRBV27 with TRBJ2-3, with D perhaps given as TRBD1 or TRBD2 (5 bases each). V was pared by 6 bases and J by 1 base, with 11 bases between. The CDR3 covers 14 residues. Germline V gene sequence: CDR1 MNHEY, CDR2 SMNVEV (reference sequence).

This sequence joins TRBV18 and TRBJ2-3; a weak D match, TRBD2 (6 bases). Deletions cut 4 bases from V and 0 bases from J, with 17 bases between. Germline V CDR1 and CDR2: KGHSH, LQKENI. The CDR3 sequence is 17 residues long. CDR3 loop: CASSRQASAASTDTQYF. In nucleotides, the CDR3 is TGTGCCAGCTCACGCCAGGCTAGCGCGGCTAGCACAGATACGCAGTATTTT.

The chain has TRBV9 and TRBJ2-3; 9 nucleotides line up with TRBD1. Germline loops: CDR1 SGDLS, CDR2 YYNGEE. This CDR3 region has 17 residues. With 0 bases clipped from V and 7 bases from J, the junction kept 12 bases outside the gene matches. CDR3 coding DNA: TGTGCCAGCAGCGTAGCTGGGACAGGGATGATGTCTAATACGCAGTATTTT. This translates into CASSVAGTGMMSNTQYF.

DNA of the CDR3: TGCGCCAGCAGCTCCGGGACACACAAGGCAGATACGCAGTATTTT. Translating it yields CASSSGTHKADTQYF. The chain uses TRBV5-1 and TRBJ2-3, with TRBD1 as a possible D gene (6 bases). This CDR3 region has 15 residues. CDR1 SGHRS and CDR2 YFSETQ come from the germline V gene. Trimming removed 3 bases at V and 4 bases at J, with 15 bases between.

As regards this clone: This sample includes further DNA sequences coding for the same CDR3. V is TRBV4-1 and J is TRBJ1-2; D unclear. The CDR3 is 13 amino acids. Germline V CDR1 and CDR2: MGHRA, YSYEKL. With 1 base removed from V and 4 bases from J, the gap between germline ends came to 7 bases. The CDR3 region has the DNA TGCGCCAGCAGCCAAGTGGGCACCTATGGCTACACCTTC. It specifies CASSQVGTYGYTF.

The rearrangement joins TRBV11-2 to TRBJ2-7; possible D gene TRBD1, 5 bases. CDR3 length: 14 amino acids. Germline CDR1 SGHAT, CDR2 FQNNGV. V shed 1 base and J shed 5 bases, with 12 bases lying between them. The CDR3 region has the DNA TGTGCCAGCAGCTTAGCACAGGCTCTCCACGAGCAGTACTTC. Translating it yields CASSLAQALHEQYF.

This chain joins TRBV27 and TRBJ1-1; tentative D call: TRBD1 (6 bases). From germline, CDR1 is MNHEY and CDR2 SMNVEV (reference sequence). The ends were cut back, 6 bases at V and 1 base at J, with 18 bases in the middle. CDR3 length: 16 residues. CDR3 nucleotides: TGTGCCAGCAGCCTAGCCAGGGGAGGGAGGAACACTGAAGCTTTCTTT. Translated, it gives CASSLARGGRNTEAFF.

The chain links TRBV9 to TRBJ2-3; 9 bases are a match to TRBD2. With V trimmed by 4 bases and J by 0 bases, 0 bases remained unmatched. The CDR3 consists of 14 residues. CDR1 is SGDLS, CDR2 YYNGEE, per germline. The CDR3 bases are TGTGCCAGCAGCCTAGCGGGGAGCACAGATACGCAGTATTTT. It codes for CASSLAGSTDTQYF.

The rearrangement uses TRBV5-6 and TRBJ2-7; D is undetermined. The CDR3 is 11 amino acids. Trimming shortened V by 1 base and J by 7 bases, and 6 bases separated the two germline ends. CDR1 is SGHDT and CDR2 is YYEEEE in the germline V gene. The CDR3 sequence: CASSLSEEQYF. As DNA, the CDR3 is TGTGCCAGCAGCTTGTCCGAGGAGCAGTACTTC.

This clone was found once. The chain carries TRBV11-2 and TRBJ2-1; 7 positions match TRBD1. This CDR3 comprises 16 residues. CDR1 and CDR2 from the germline V gene are SGHAT and FQNNGV. V shed 5 bases and J 4 bases; nucleotides not matched to a gene: 11. CDR3 protein: CASSRPVRGRYNEQFF. The CDR3 DNA sequence: TGTGCCAGCAGCCGTCCTGTGAGGGGGCGATACAATGAGCAGTTCTTC.

This rearrangement joins TRBV19 to TRBJ1-5, with no clear D. Trimming took off 6 bases at V and 0 bases at J, with 9 bases between the two ends. The germline gives CDR1 LNHDA, CDR2 SQIVND (reference sequence). The CDR3 extends over 14 amino acids. For the CDR3, the DNA is TGTGCCAGTAGATGGACCGTTAGCAATCAGCCCCAGCATTTT. Residues: CASRWTVSNQPQHF. Full variable domain (remainder filled in from reference TRBV19 and TRBJ1-5): DGGITQSPKYLFRKEGQNVTLSCEQNLNHDAMYWYRQDPGQGLRLIYYSQIVNDFQKGDIAEGYSVSREKKESFPLTVTSAQKNPTAFYLCASRWTVSNQPQHFGDGTRLSIL.

The V gene is TRBV5-5, the J gene TRBJ2-2; D perhaps matches TRBD2 (6 bases). The V end was cut by 0 bases, the J end by 3 bases, with 9 bases between. Per the germline V gene, CDR1 is SGHKS and CDR2 is YYEKEE (reference sequence). The CDR3 covers 15 residues. The CDR3 is CASSLGPGDTGELFF. CDR3 sequence (DNA): TGTGCCAGCAGCTTGGGGCCGGGGGACACCGGGGAGCTGTTTTTT. Supplemented by reference TRBV5-5 and TRBJ2-2, the full variable domain reads DAGVTQSPTHLIKTRGQQVTLRCSPISGHKSVSWYQQVLGQGPQFIFQYYEKEERGRGNFPDRFSARQFPNYSSELNVNALLLGDSALYLCASSLGPGDTGELFFGEGSRLTVL.

The chain is built from TRBV27 and TRBJ1-4; unclear D gene. CDR1 and CDR2 from the germline V gene are MNHEY and SMNVEV (reference sequence). The CDR3 is 14 amino acids. V dropped 2 bases and J dropped 4 bases, with 8 bases sitting between them. CDR3 residues: CASSLTSHNEKLFF. The DNA for the CDR3 is TGTGCCAGCAGTTTAACCTCTCATAATGAAAAACTGTTTTTT.

The chain is built from TRBV29-1 and TRBJ2-3; 8 nucleotides agree with TRBD2. V gave up 7 bases and J gave up 8 bases; unmatched junction bases: 11. There are 13 residues in the CDR3. Per germline, CDR1 SQVTM and CDR2 ANQGSEA. DNA for the CDR3: TGCAGCGCATCAATAGCGGGACTCGGTACGCAGTATTTT. The encoded protein is CSASIAGLGTQYF.